A single sample gave rise to the 21 T cell receptor beta chains below, sequenced in a study of beta chain features in type 1 diabetes. What was sequenced were expressed TCRB transcripts, since all of the isolated RNA had been reverse transcribed. The table came from immunoSEQ multiplex PCR; TCRdb's copy has only in-frame clones and leaves some out. The data show about 300,000 clones, approximately 8.1% seen once. Sample: central memory CD4+ T cells from blood. These receptor sequences come from a woman aged 18-29 years in good health.

This clone was seen a handful of times. CDR3 loop: CASSRMGQGYEQYF. CDR3 DNA: TGTGCCAGCAGTCGTATGGGACAGGGGTACGAGCAGTACTTC. This chain uses TRBV27 with TRBJ2-7, with 10 bases lining up with TRBD1. The CDR3 length is 14 residues. Per germline, CDR1 MNHEY and CDR2 SMNVEV (reference sequence). Trimming took 5 bases from V and 4 from J; bases not matched to a gene: 5.

This clone was recorded at least ten times. The V and J genes are TRBV10-3 and TRBJ2-2, with 9 bases lining up with TRBD2. This CDR3 has 16 amino acids. Germline CDR1 is ENHRY and CDR2 is SYGVKD. The V and J ends lost 0 bases and 7 bases, in that order; junction bases with no gene match: 6. In DNA form, the CDR3 reads TGTGCCATCAGTGAGTCGAGCGGGGGGCGAGGCGGGGAGCTGTTTTTT. Its translation is CAISESSGGRGGELFF.

This clone occurred once. The junction departs from the called germline gene at one end, perhaps through a read error. V and J are TRBV29-1 and TRBJ1-1, with unresolved D. Germline V CDR1 and CDR2: SQVTM, ANQGSEA. The CDR3 sequence is 12 residues long. In nucleotides, the CDR3 is TGCAGCGTTGTCACGGTGAACACTGAAACTTTCTTT. Residues: CSVVTVNTETFF. The complete variable domain, with remaining parts taken from reference TRBV29-1 and TRBJ1-1, reads SAVISQKPSRDICQRGTSLTIQCQVDSQVTMMFWYRQQPGQSLTLIATANQGSEATYESGFVIDKFPISRPNLTFSTLTVSNMSPEDSSIYLCSVVTVNTETFFGQGTRLTVV.

The J gene is TRBJ2-5, the V gene TRBV2, with 7 bases that match TRBD2. Germline values: CDR1 SNHLY, CDR2 FYNNEI. V lost 6 bases, J lost 5 bases, and 6 bases stayed unmatched. This CDR3 region has 13 residues. The CDR3 DNA sequence: TGTGCCAGCAGACCGACTAGCCACGAGACCCAGTACTTC. Its protein product is CASRPTSHETQYF.

The V and J genes are TRBV27 and TRBJ2-3, with D tentatively TRBD1 (6 bases). CDR3 length: 14 residues. V lost 8 bases and J lost 3, with 15 bases in between. From germline, CDR1 is MNHEY and CDR2 SMNVEV (reference sequence). The CDR3 reads CASRPTGWTDTQYF. In nucleotides, the CDR3 is TGTGCCAGCCGACCTACAGGGTGGACAGATACGCAGTATTTT.

The V gene is TRBV11-2, the J gene TRBJ2-1; D is possibly TRBD2 (6 bases). Per germline, CDR1 SGHAT and CDR2 FQNNGV. V was shortened by 1 base and J by 0 bases, with 13 bases between the two germline ends. The CDR3 has 17 amino acids. The CDR3 protein is CASSLAVGGGSYNEQFF. As DNA, the CDR3 is TGTGCCAGCAGCTTAGCCGTCGGGGGAGGCTCCTACAATGAGCAGTTCTTC.

This chain uses TRBV5-1 with TRBJ1-5, with D possibly being TRBD1 (5 bases). V dropped 1 base and J dropped 3 bases, with 8 bases sitting between them. CDR1 is SGHRS and CDR2 is YFSETQ in the germline V gene. The CDR3 length is 14 residues. CDR3 in amino acids: CASSLWGINQPQHF. CDR3 nucleotide sequence: TGCGCCAGCAGCTTGTGGGGGATCAATCAGCCCCAGCATTTT.

In regard to this clone: One end of the junction does not line up with germline, which may come from a read error. V gene TRBV30 combines with J gene TRBJ2-5; no definite D call. The length of the CDR3 is 12 residues. Per the germline V gene, CDR1 is GTSNPN and CDR2 is SVGIG (reference sequence). The CDR3 loop reads CAWGVPVLPENF. In nucleotides, the CDR3 is TGTGCCTGGGGGGTCCCAGTGCTTCCCGAGAACTTC.

This clone appeared a few times. The chain is built from TRBV29-1 and TRBJ2-7; the D gene is possibly TRBD1 (6 bases). The V end lost 7 bases, the J end lost 5 bases, and 15 bases lay between the germline ends. The CDR3 length is 12 residues. Germline-derived CDR1 and CDR2 are SQVTM and ANQGSEA. Written as DNA, the CDR3 is TGCAGCGCTAAACAGGGTTGGAACGAGCAGTACTTC. Protein sequence: CSAKQGWNEQYF.

This clone was counted only a few times. This rearrangement joins TRBV6-6 to TRBJ2-7, with TRBD2 matching 8 bases. Germline trimming cut 5 bases from V and 6 bases from J; bases unmatched to any gene: 6. This CDR3 spans 13 amino acids. Germline CDR1 reads MNHNY; CDR2 reads SVGAGI (reference sequence). DNA for the CDR3: TGTGCCAGCAGTACCGGACTAGCAGGCGAGCAGTACGTC. Amino acids: CASSTGLAGEQYV.

The V call is TRBV7-9, the J call TRBJ2-5; D ambiguous. Deletions cut 0 bases from V and 2 bases from J, with 10 bases between. Germline assignment: CDR1 SEHNR and CDR2 FQNEAQ (reference sequence). The CDR3 spans 15 residues. The CDR3 nucleotides read TGTGCCAGCAGCTTAGCGGGCTCCGTTCAAGAGACCCAGTACTTC. This gives the protein CASSLAGSVQETQYF.

The chain links TRBV9 to TRBJ1-3; D possibly corresponds to TRBD1 (5 bases). The V gene lost 3 bases and the J gene lost 0 bases, with 10 bases spanning the gap. Germline V gene lookup returns CDR1 SGDLS and CDR2 YYNGEE. The CDR3 is made up of 15 amino acids. The CDR3 DNA reads TGTGCCAGCAGCGACCGGGGGGACTCTGGAAACACCATATATTTT. Translated, it gives CASSDRGDSGNTIYF.

CDR3 protein: CASSSQLEDTQYF. CDR3 in DNA: TGTGCCAGCAGTTCTCAGTTGGAAGATACGCAGTATTTT. The gene calls are TRBV6-5 and TRBJ2-3; the D is unclear. The CDR3 contains 13 residues. The V end lost 4 bases, the J end lost 5 bases, and 10 bases lay between the germline ends. Germline V gene data show CDR1 as MNHEY and CDR2 as SVGAGI.

This clone was detected a few times. The chain uses TRBV19 and TRBJ2-7; D remains ambiguous. Germline values: CDR1 LNHDA, CDR2 SQIVND (reference sequence). V was cut by 3 bases and J by 2 bases, with 5 bases left in between. CDR3 size: 12 residues. The CDR3 nucleotides are TGTGCCAGTAGTATGGGCACCTACGAGCAGTACTTC. Its translation is CASSMGTYEQYF.

This chain links TRBV14 with TRBJ2-2, with D maybe TRBD1 (6 bases). Deletions cut 4 bases from V and 7 bases from J, with 10 bases between. CDR1 is SGHDN and CDR2 is FVKESK in the germline V gene. The CDR3 totals 13 residues. CDR3 nucleotides: TGTGCCAGCAGCCTTACAGGGATCGGGGAGCTGTTTTTT. It codes for CASSLTGIGELFF.

This clone showed up just a few times. The chain couples TRBV2 to TRBJ2-7; 10 bases line up with TRBD1. Germline V gene sequence: CDR1 SNHLY, CDR2 FYNNEI. The CDR3 runs to 14 residues. V was pared by 4 bases and J by 7 bases, with 7 bases of the junction left unmatched. The CDR3 DNA sequence: TGTGCCAGCAGTGGGACAGGGGGATTGGGGGAGCAGTACGTC. Translated: CASSGTGGLGEQYV.

A few counts support this clone. The CDR3 protein is CASSQFADGRGYGYTF. Here the CDR3 DNA reads TGTGCCAGCAGCCAATTCGCGGACGGAAGAGGCTATGGCTACACCTTC. The genes are TRBV14 and TRBJ1-2; D is unresolved. Per germline, CDR1 SGHDN and CDR2 FVKESK. The CDR3 is 16 residues long. V lost 2 bases and J 4 bases, leaving 17 bases between the germline ends.

This clone was detected only a few times. This chain uses TRBV7-9 with TRBJ2-1, with unresolved D. The CDR3 has 17 residues. The V end was cut by 6 bases, the J end by 0 bases, with 18 bases between. The germline V gene encodes CDR1 SEHNR and CDR2 FQNEAQ (reference sequence). The CDR3 loop reads CASSSTAPRSSYNEQFF. In DNA, the CDR3 is TGTGCCAGCAGTTCTACTGCCCCTCGGAGCTCCTACAATGAGCAGTTCTTC.

This clone was seen a few times. This chain links TRBV6-1 with TRBJ2-2; D may be TRBD1 or TRBD2 (6 bases each). Germline V gives CDR1 MNHNS, CDR2 SASEGT. Deletions cut 6 bases from V and 4 bases from J, with 15 bases between. The CDR3 is 15 amino acids. CDR3 bases: TGTGCCAGCAGGGGATGGGGGGCCGGCACCGGGGAGCTGTTTTTT. Amino acid sequence: CASRGWGAGTGELFF.

This clone appeared many times. For the CDR3, the DNA is TGCGCCAGCAGCATTACAGAAAATACAGATACGCAGTATTTT. This translates into CASSITENTDTQYF. J is TRBJ2-3 and V is TRBV5-1; D is uncertain. V lost 4 bases, J lost 3 bases, and 12 bases lay in between. The CDR3 totals 14 residues. CDR1 is SGHRS, CDR2 YFSETQ, per germline.

The genes are TRBV15 and TRBJ1-4, with 7 bases lining up with TRBD1. The CDR3 is 15 residues long. Germline lookup yields CDR1 LNHNV and CDR2 YYDKDF (reference sequence). V trimming: 3 bases; J trimming: 8 bases; junction bases outside the gene matches: 9. CDR3 bases: TGTGCCACCAGCAGGAGAGGGGGCGCAGCGGAAAAACTGTTTTTT. It translates to CATSRRGGAAEKLFF.